The 17 T cell receptor beta chains below all came from one sample that was sequenced in a study of blood T cells in healthy people across ages. Sample-barcoded 5' priming and a J-beta primer mix drove a second PCR of roughly 6 to 12 cycles. TCRdb recomputed calls from the 5' RACE reads with MiXCR, one row per CDR3 protein. In the table there are around 520,000 distinct CDR3 sequences, about 27% of which are singletons. These sequences were also reported in another study, on T cells of mothers and their children.

The sequenced material came from blood. These receptors were obtained from a boy between 2 and 10 years old in good health.

The V and J genes are TRBV29-1 and TRBJ2-7; 7 bases fit TRBD2. This CDR3 comprises 15 residues. CDR1 is SQVTM and CDR2 is ANQGSEA in the germline V gene. V lost 5 bases to trimming and J lost 6 bases; unmatched junction nucleotides: 16. DNA of the CDR3: TGCAGCGTTCCCCAACTGGGCTTGTCGGGGGGCGAGCAGTACTTC. It encodes CSVPQLGLSGGEQYF.

The chain has TRBV5-1 and TRBJ1-3, with TRBD1 matching 7 bases. This CDR3 spans 14 amino acids. V was pared by 4 bases and J by 2 bases, with 3 bases of the junction left unmatched. CDR1 is SGHRS, CDR2 YFSETQ, per germline. In DNA form, the CDR3 reads TGCGCCAGCAGCGTAGGGGGCACTGGAAACACCATATATTTT. Translated: CASSVGGTGNTIYF.

This clonotype has more than one count but fewer than ten. The gene calls are TRBV19 and TRBJ2-3; no clear D gene. V lost 8 bases, J lost 1 base, and 7 bases lay in between. This CDR3 is 12 amino acids long. From germline, CDR1 is LNHDA and CDR2 SQIVND (reference sequence). The CDR3 region has the DNA TGTGCCAGTGATAGTGGCACAGATACGCAGTATTTT. The encoded protein is CASDSGTDTQYF. The whole variable domain, filled in from reference TRBV19 and TRBJ2-3, reads DGGITQSPKYLFRKEGQNVTLSCEQNLNHDAMYWYRQDPGQGLRLIYYSQIVNDFQKGDIAEGYSVSREKKESFPLTVTSAQKNPTAFYLCASDSGTDTQYFGPGTRLTVL.

Ten or more counts support this clonotype. The rearrangement links TRBV4-2 to TRBJ2-7; D unclear. This CDR3 is built from 13 residues. V was clipped by 4 bases and J by 0 bases, with 7 bases between them. The germline gives CDR1 LGHNA, CDR2 YNFKEQ. The CDR3 DNA reads as TGTGCCAGCAGCCCTCGCGGCTCCTACGAGCAGTACTTC. This gives the protein CASSPRGSYEQYF.

Details on this clonotype: At one boundary the junction diverges from the germline segment, which might be a read error. As DNA, the CDR3 is TGTGCTAGCAGCTTCGACAGGTCGAATACGCAGTATTTT. Translated, it gives CASSFDRSNTQYF. The rearrangement uses TRBV7-7 and TRBJ2-3; D may be TRBD1 (6 bases). Germline CDR1 and CDR2: SSHAT and FNYEAQ (reference sequence). The CDR3 contains 13 residues. Looking up the rest from reference TRBV7-7 and TRBJ2-3 gives the full variable domain: GAGVSQSPRYKVTKRGQDVTLRCDPISSHATLYWYQQALGQGPEFLTYFNYEAQPDKSGLPSDRFSAERPEGSISTLTIQRTEQRDSAMYRCASSFDRSNTQYFGPGTRLTVL.

The genes are TRBV30 and TRBJ2-5; 7 bases are shared with TRBD2. Gene TRBJ2-1 matches the end of the DNA better, so the J call may be wrong. The length of the CDR3 is 16 residues. CDR1 is GTSNPN, CDR2 SVGIG, per germline (reference sequence). DNA for the CDR3: TGTGCCTGGAGTGTAAGTAGAGCGGGGCCATACAATGAGCAGTTCTTC. Encoded protein: CAWSVSRAGPYNEQFF.

This clonotype was observed a few times. Here the CDR3 DNA reads TGTGCCAGCAGCTCACCCTTCTCTAGAACCCACGAGCAGTACTTC. It is translated as CASSSPFSRTHEQYF. The J gene is TRBJ2-7, the V gene TRBV11-2; no clear D. Trimming pared 4 bases from V and 5 bases from J, leaving 18 bases between. CDR1 and CDR2 (germline): SGHAT, FQNNGV. The CDR3 extends over 15 amino acids.

This chain connects TRBV7-8 to TRBJ2-6; TRBD1 is a possible D gene (7 bases). The length of the CDR3 is 18 residues. Trimming pared 6 bases from V and 0 bases from J, leaving 18 bases between. Germline V CDR1 and CDR2: SGHVS, FQNEAQ. For the CDR3, the DNA is TGTGCCAGCAGAGCGGCGGCAGGGGGGTACTCTGGGGCCAACGTCCTGACTTTC. It encodes CASRAAAGGYSGANVLTF.

The chain combines TRBV18 with TRBJ1-2; no clear D. The CDR3 runs 13 residues. Trimming took 6 bases from V and 8 from J, leaving 16 bases between them. The germline CDR1 and CDR2 sequences are KGHSH and LQKENI. CDR3 sequence reads: CASSAGVGDGYTF. The CDR3 nucleotides read TGTGCCAGCTCGGCTGGGGTAGGTGACGGCTACACCTTC.

This clonotype was picked up a small number of times. CDR3 nucleotide sequence: TGTGCCAGCTCACCTCCTGGACAGGGGAAGAGGGCCCAGCATTTT. Amino acid sequence: CASSPPGQGKRAQHF. The chain links TRBV18 to TRBJ1-5, with TRBD1 matching over 9 bases. Unmatched junction bases numbered 11, after V lost 3 bases and J lost 11 bases. The V gene's germline CDR1 is KGHSH and CDR2 LQKENI. The CDR3 totals 15 residues.

This chain uses TRBV7-2 with TRBJ2-3; D uncertain. CDR1 is SGHTA and CDR2 is FQGNSA in the germline V gene. Trimming cost V 1 base and J 5 bases, with 10 bases left between them. The CDR3 covers 14 residues. CDR3 bases: TGTGCCAGCAGCTTAGAGGGTGGGCTAGATACGCAGTATTTT. Translation gives CASSLEGGLDTQYF. The full variable domain, with the rest looked up from reference TRBV7-2 and TRBJ2-3, is GAGVSQSPSNKVTEKGKDVELRCDPISGHTALYWYRQSLGQGLEFLIYFQGNSAPDKSGLPSDRFSAERTGGSVSTLTIQRTQQEDSAVYLCASSLEGGLDTQYFGPGTRLTVL.

V usage is TRBV24-1 and J usage is TRBJ2-5, with D hard to call. The CDR3 is made up of 13 amino acids. The V gene lost 3 bases and the J gene lost 5 bases, with 9 bases spanning the gap. Germline V lookup: CDR1 KGHDR, CDR2 SFDVKD. For the CDR3, the DNA is TGTGCCACCAGTGATCCCCCCGTGGAGACCCAGTACTTC. Its protein is CATSDPPVETQYF.

The chain carries TRBV11-2 and TRBJ2-5; D is perhaps TRBD1 or TRBD2 (6 bases each). The J call may be wrong; the DNA end is better matched by TRBJ2-1. The germline gives CDR1 SGHAT, CDR2 FQNNGV. CDR3 length: 12 amino acids. The DNA of the CDR3 is TGTGCCAGCAGCTTAGGCGGGGACACGCAGTTCTTC. Translated: CASSLGGDTQFF.

V is TRBV12-3 or TRBV12-4 and J is TRBJ1-6, with 12 bases identical to TRBD1. The CDR3 extends over 16 amino acids. The V segment lost 3 bases and the J segment 7 bases; nucleotides outside the gene matches: 4. The CDR3 sequence: CASSLGQGASNSPLHF. As DNA, the CDR3 is TGTGCCAGCAGTTTGGGACAGGGGGCTAGCAATTCACCCCTCCACTTT.

The genes are TRBV27 and TRBJ2-7; D gene ambiguous. Looked up from germline, CDR1 is MNHEY and CDR2 is SMNVEV (reference sequence). The V and J ends lost 3 bases and 6 bases respectively, with 12 bases between them. This CDR3 spans 13 amino acids. Written as DNA, the CDR3 is TGTGCCAGCAGTTTCTCGGCCGGCGGCGAGCAGTACTTC. Amino acids: CASSFSAGGEQYF.

The CDR3: CASRTGFGTEAFF. The CDR3 region has the DNA TGCGCCAGCCGGACAGGGTTTGGCACTGAAGCTTTCTTT. This chain connects TRBV5-1 to TRBJ1-1, with 8 bases that match TRBD1. Germline V CDR1 and CDR2: SGHRS, YFSETQ. The CDR3 runs to 13 residues. V lost 7 bases to trimming and J lost 4 bases; unmatched junction nucleotides: 6.

This clonotype came up a few times. The V and J genes are TRBV7-9 and TRBJ2-6; 7 nucleotides agree with TRBD1. The germline V gene encodes CDR1 SEHNR and CDR2 FQNEAQ (reference sequence). The J segment lost 0 bases and the V segment lost 4 bases, leaving 9 bases of the junction unmatched. The CDR3 extends over 18 amino acids. The CDR3 DNA is TGTGCCAGCAGCTCCCCCCCGGGACAGCTCTCTGGGGCCAACGTCCTGACTTTC. Protein product: CASSSPPGQLSGANVLTF.